This T cell receptor (beta chain) was sequenced for a study of blood T cell repertoires in COVID-19. Study context: Collection of acute and convalescent COVID-19 samples took place in the United States, Italy and Spain.

Recovered participants had two consecutive negative NP/OP PCR tests, healthcare professional clearance, or symptom resolution. Per the study methods: Estimated nucleated cell counts came from reference gene primer amplification. TCRdb's copy holds only in-frame clones and misses some; the assay was immunoSEQ multiplex PCR. That table supplies the V and J calls and clone size; D and trimming were determined from the DNA. Altogether some 300,000 clones are present, about nine tenths being singletons, with the ten largest covering about 1.7%. The sequence derives from a woman between 35 and 50 years old who had recovered from COVID-19. Material for sequencing was PBMCs or T cells enriched from blood (not recorded which).

As DNA, the CDR3 is TGTGCCAGCAGCTTAGTTGACAGGAAAGCTTTCTTT. It encodes CASSLVDRKAFF. The chain employs TRBV7-9 and TRBJ1-1; tentatively, D is TRBD1 (6 bases). The CDR3 contains 12 residues. V lost 1 base to trimming and J lost 9 bases, with 9 bases between them. The V gene's germline CDR1 is SEHNR and CDR2 FQNEAQ (reference sequence).